This T cell receptor (beta chain) was identified during a study of T cell responses to AZD1222 COVID-19 vaccine. General observations from the study: Repertoires were obtained solely post-peak T cell response. Possibly, clonal diversity was underestimated; donors were largely white British and included more females. Elevations in Spike-specific TCR breadth and depth followed administration of two AZD1222 doses. The number of AZD1222 recipients seropositive at baseline was only five or six.

The trim removed 3 bases at V and 8 bases at J, leaving 5 bases unmatched. In germline, CDR1 is SGHTA, CDR2 FQGTGA. The CDR3 is 14 amino acids. Clones were sequenced by immunoSEQ multiplex PCR, and TCRdb holds only the in-frame ones, with some missing. The table records more than 75,000 clones, 85% to 90% of them present only once. A note on this clone: Its antigen is undetermined.

Here the sequenced sample was peripheral blood, taken on day 0 of AZD1222 vaccination. The rearrangement links TRBV7-3 to TRBJ2-1; 9 nucleotides match TRBD2. The TCR originated in an adult in good health. The CDR3 coding sequence is TGTGCCAGCAGCTTGAGCGGGAGGTTCGATGAGCAGTTCTTC. Translating it yields CASSLSGRFDEQFF. Full variable domain (remainder filled in from reference TRBV7-3 and TRBJ2-1): GAGVSQTPSNKVTEKGKYVELRCDPISGHTALYWYRQSLGQGPEFLIYFQGTGAADDSGLPNDRFFAVRPEGSVSTLKIQRTERGDSAVYLCASSLSGRFDEQFFGPGTRLTVL.